A single sample gave rise to the 28 T cell receptor beta chains below, sequenced in a study of blood T cell repertoires in COVID-19. This table comes from immunoSEQ multiplex PCR, and its TCRdb copy is limited to in-frame clones, with some not included. The sample lists about 42,000 clones; about 90% were seen once. The sample was peripheral blood. The origin of the receptors is a woman older than 75 in a cohort sampled during active or convalescent COVID-19.

The chain combines TRBV11-3 with TRBJ2-5, with 12 bases identical to TRBD2. The V segment lost 5 bases and the J segment 5 bases; nucleotides outside the gene matches: 15. The CDR3 spans 18 residues. Per the germline V gene, CDR1 is SGHNT and CDR2 is YENEEA. The CDR3 sequence is CASSPGGASGGVYETQYF. Here the CDR3 DNA reads TGTGCCAGCAGCCCTGGTGGGGCTAGCGGGGGGGTCTATGAGACCCAGTACTTC.

This clone was seen a handful of times. The rearrangement uses TRBV5-1 and TRBJ2-5; weak D call: TRBD2 (7 bases). Trimming removed 1 base at V and 3 bases at J, with 10 bases between. Germline assignment: CDR1 SGHRS and CDR2 YFSETQ. The CDR3 is 14 amino acids. CDR3 residues: CASSLTGREETQYF. In nucleotides, the CDR3 is TGCGCCAGCAGCTTGACAGGGAGGGAAGAGACCCAGTACTTC.

V and J are TRBV9 and TRBJ2-2, with D tentatively TRBD2 (7 bases). The V end lost 3 bases, the J end lost 5 bases, and 17 bases lay between the germline ends. Germline CDR1 is SGDLS and CDR2 is YYNGEE. This CDR3 is 16 amino acids long. DNA for the CDR3: TGTGCCAGCAGCGAAAGGCCACGGGGGGCGACCGGGGAGCTGTTTTTT. This translates into CASSERPRGATGELFF.

This rearrangement joins TRBV6-5 to TRBJ2-1; the D gene is possibly TRBD2 (5 bases). Trimming left V 0 bases short and J 8 bases short, with 14 bases between. There are 15 residues in the CDR3. Germline values: CDR1 MNHEY, CDR2 SVGAGI. CDR3 nucleotide sequence: TGTGCCAGCAGTTACTCGAGACACGGGGTAGATGAGCAGTTCTTC. Its translation is CASSYSRHGVDEQFF.

The chain has TRBV30 and TRBJ1-3; 8 bases fit TRBD1. J was trimmed by 0 bases and V by 0 bases; bases with no gene match: 7. Looked up from germline, CDR1 is GTSNPN and CDR2 is SVGIG (reference sequence). The CDR3 has 17 amino acids. CDR3 nucleotides: TGTGCCTGGAGTGTCCCACGGACAGGGCGCTCTGGAAACACCATATATTTT. Its protein product is CAWSVPRTGRSGNTIYF.

The rearrangement links TRBV6-2 or TRBV6-3 to TRBJ2-3; possible D gene TRBD1, 6 bases. CDR1 MNHEY and CDR2 SVGEGT come from the germline V gene. The V end was cut by 2 bases, the J end by 4 bases, with 10 bases between. The CDR3 is 14 amino acids. The CDR3 DNA reads as TGTGCCAGCAGTTACAGGGGGTTCGCAGATACGCAGTATTTT. Translating gives CASSYRGFADTQYF.

The chain couples TRBV5-1 to TRBJ1-5; 7 nucleotides line up with TRBD1. The V and J ends lost 4 bases and 3 bases, in that order; junction bases with no gene match: 4. Germline-derived CDR1 and CDR2 are SGHRS and YFSETQ. CDR3 size: 14 residues. The chain's CDR3 is CASSATGNNQPQHF. Written as DNA, the CDR3 is TGCGCCAGCAGCGCGACAGGGAACAATCAGCCCCAGCATTTT.

V is TRBV10-2 and J is TRBJ2-1; TRBD1 matches 10 bases. The CDR3 is 15 residues long. Germline trimming cut 2 bases from V and 6 bases from J; bases unmatched to any gene: 4. Germline CDR1 WSHSY, CDR2 SAAADI. CDR3 sequence (DNA): TGCGCCAGCAGTGAGCCGGGACAGGGGATCAATGAGCAGTTCTTC. This translates into CASSEPGQGINEQFF.

DNA for the CDR3: TGTGCCTGGAGCGCTACACTTCGAGGGACTGAAGCTTTCTTT. Translation: CAWSATLRGTEAFF. This sequence joins TRBV30 and TRBJ1-1; D remains unclear. Germline V CDR1 and CDR2: GTSNPN, SVGIG (reference sequence). CDR3 length: 14 residues. V was pared by 3 bases and J by 5 bases, with 16 bases between.

The CDR3 loop is CASSLGIVGTSYGYTF. In DNA, the CDR3 is TGTGCCAGCAGCTTAGGTATTGTGGGTACTAGCTATGGCTACACCTTC. The V gene is TRBV7-9, the J gene TRBJ1-2; D is uncertain. Trimming took 1 base from V and 4 from J, leaving 16 bases between them. CDR1 is SEHNR and CDR2 is FQNEAQ in the germline V gene (reference sequence). The CDR3 contains 16 residues. Full variable domain (outside the CDR3, taken from reference TRBV7-9 and TRBJ1-2): DTGVSQNPRHKITKRGQNVTFRCDPISEHNRLYWYRQTLGQGPEFLTYFQNEAQLEKSRLLSDRFSAERPKGSFSTLEIQRTEQGDSAMYLCASSLGIVGTSYGYTFGSGTRLTVV.

This sequence joins TRBV7-6 and TRBJ2-7; 11 bases are shared with TRBD2. Losses at the gene ends were 3 bases for V and 0 bases for J; bases not matched to a gene: 10. The CDR3 has 18 residues. Germline values: CDR1 SGHVS, CDR2 FNYEAQ. The CDR3 DNA reads TGTGCCAGCAGCTTTAGGTCTAGCGGGAGGCTGGGCTCCTACGAGCAGTACTTC. This translates into CASSFRSSGRLGSYEQYF.

J is TRBJ1-2 and V is TRBV30; no clear D gene. The CDR3 loop spans 13 amino acids. Germline lookup yields CDR1 GTSNPN and CDR2 SVGIG (reference sequence). V lost 4 bases, J lost 4 bases, and 13 bases lay in between. This chain's CDR3 is CAWTSQATYGYTF. CDR3 DNA sequence: TGTGCCTGGACCTCCCAAGCAACCTATGGCTACACCTTC.

CDR3 amino acids: CASSLQRGRQETQYF. DNA for the CDR3: TGCGCCAGCAGCTTACAGAGGGGGCGCCAAGAGACCCAGTACTTC. The V call is TRBV5-1, the J call TRBJ2-5; 7 positions match TRBD1. Germline lookup yields CDR1 SGHRS and CDR2 YFSETQ. This CDR3 comprises 15 residues. J lost 1 base, V lost 2 bases, and 5 bases had no gene match.

The chain uses TRBV4-1 and TRBJ1-4; perhaps TRBD1 as D (6 bases). The CDR3 is 17 amino acids. V dropped 0 bases and J dropped 6 bases, with 17 bases sitting between them. Germline V CDR1 and CDR2: MGHRA, YSYEKL. The CDR3 coding sequence is TGCGCCAGCAGCCAAGACCGGGCTGCGTCAGGGGATGAAAAACTGTTTTTT. This sequence encodes CASSQDRAASGDEKLFF.

The chain combines TRBV7-2 with TRBJ1-6; no clear D. Germline CDR1 reads SGHTA; CDR2 reads FQGNSA. V shed 1 base and J shed 7 bases, with 14 bases lying between them. This CDR3 spans 16 amino acids. The CDR3 DNA follows: TGTGCCAGCAGCTTAGTGCAGACCACAGTGAATTCACCCCTCCACTTT. This codes for CASSLVQTTVNSPLHF. The variable domain in full, with the rest retrieved from reference TRBV7-2 and TRBJ1-6, is GAGVSQSPSNKVTEKGKDVELRCDPISGHTALYWYRQSLGQGLEFLIYFQGNSAPDKSGLPSDRFSAERTGGSVSTLTIQRTQQEDSAVYLCASSLVQTTVNSPLHFGNGTRLTVT.

This chain links TRBV27 with TRBJ2-7, with TRBD1 matching 7 bases. Germline CDR1 is MNHEY and CDR2 is SMNVEV (reference sequence). V gave up 7 bases and J gave up 3 bases; unmatched junction bases: 12. The CDR3 runs to 15 residues. CDR3: CASMPGAWDSYEQYF. The CDR3 region has the DNA TGTGCCAGCATGCCCGGAGCCTGGGACAGCTACGAGCAGTACTTC.

The chain links TRBV12-3 or TRBV12-4 to TRBJ1-2; D is ambiguous. This CDR3 comprises 13 residues. V shed 1 base and J shed 14 bases, with 17 bases lying between them. CDR3 DNA sequence: TGTGCCAGCAGTTTAGGCAGCCCGACTTTCCCGACCTTC. The encoded protein is CASSLGSPTFPTF.

This chain links TRBV19 with TRBJ2-7; the match to TRBD2 covers 14 bases. Per germline, CDR1 LNHDA and CDR2 SQIVND (reference sequence). The V and J ends lost 8 bases and 2 bases, in that order; junction bases with no gene match: 5. The CDR3 contains 15 residues. The CDR3 sequence is CASSWGLAGAYEQYF. CDR3 DNA: TGTGCCAGTTCGTGGGGACTAGCGGGGGCCTACGAGCAGTACTTC.

The chain links TRBV2 to TRBJ1-4, with D perhaps TRBD1 (5 bases). Trimming took 5 bases from V and 6 from J, leaving 13 bases between them. CDR1 is SNHLY and CDR2 is FYNNEI in the germline V gene. The CDR3 is 14 amino acids. The CDR3 DNA reads TGTGCCAGCAGTTACCAGGGAGGGGATGAAAAACTGTTTTTT. Its protein product is CASSYQGGDEKLFF.

The CDR3 nucleotides read TGTGCCAGCAGCTTGGCAGGGGGCTTTGGAAACACCATATATTTT. Residues: CASSLAGGFGNTIYF. The chain combines TRBV7-9 with TRBJ1-3, with 8 bases that match TRBD1. The CDR3 has 15 amino acids. Germline loops: CDR1 SEHNR, CDR2 FQNEAQ (reference sequence). V was clipped by 3 bases and J by 3 bases; unmatched bases: 4.

This chain connects TRBV9 to TRBJ2-1; no clear D. The V end lost 7 bases, the J end lost 8 bases, and 16 bases lay between the germline ends. Germline-derived CDR1 and CDR2 are SGDLS and YYNGEE. This CDR3 spans 13 amino acids. The CDR3 coding sequence is TGTGCCAGCTCCTCGAACTATCGGGATGAGCAGTTCTTC. Translation: CASSSNYRDEQFF.

This sequence joins TRBV9 and TRBJ2-1; TRBD1 matches at 9 bases. CDR3 length: 20 residues. J gave up 0 bases and V 0 bases, and 13 bases lay outside the gene matches. Germline loops: CDR1 SGDLS, CDR2 YYNGEE. CDR3 region: CASSVVGTGYEPSSYNEQFF. The CDR3 DNA follows: TGTGCCAGCAGCGTAGTAGGGACAGGGTATGAACCCAGCTCCTACAATGAGCAGTTCTTC.

The V and J genes are TRBV7-3 and TRBJ1-2; 7 bases map to TRBD1. The CDR3 extends over 13 amino acids. The germline V gene encodes CDR1 SGHTA and CDR2 FQGTGA. V lost 5 bases to trimming and J lost 6 bases; unmatched junction nucleotides: 6. CDR3 DNA: TGTGCCAGCAGCCCACAGGGGAGGCATGGCTACACCTTC. This sequence encodes CASSPQGRHGYTF.

In DNA form, the CDR3 reads TGTGCCAGCAGCTTCGGGACAGGGATCACCGGGGAGCTGTTTTTT. This encodes CASSFGTGITGELFF. The chain joins TRBV7-2 to TRBJ2-2; TRBD1 aligns across 9 bases. The germline gives CDR1 SGHTA, CDR2 FQGNSA. V was clipped by 3 bases and J by 4 bases; unmatched bases: 3. The CDR3 is made up of 15 amino acids. Full variable domain (remainder filled in from reference TRBV7-2 and TRBJ2-2): GAGVSQSPSNKVTEKGKDVELRCDPISGHTALYWYRQSLGQGLEFLIYFQGNSAPDKSGLPSDRFSAERTGGSVSTLTIQRTQQEDSAVYLCASSFGTGITGELFFGEGSRLTVL.

The chain is built from TRBV6-6 and TRBJ2-7, with a possible D match to TRBD2 (7 bases). V gave up 7 bases and J gave up 3 bases, with 13 bases separating them. The germline CDR1 and CDR2 sequences are MNHNY and SVGAGI (reference sequence). The CDR3 sequence is 13 residues long. CDR3 nucleotide sequence: TGTGCCAGCACCCTTAGGGGGGGCTACGAGCAGTACTTC. Translation gives CASTLRGGYEQYF.

The chain is built from TRBV6-5 and TRBJ1-1; 7 bases line up with TRBD1. V dropped 6 bases and J dropped 4; count of bases not matched to a gene: 5. This CDR3 is built from 13 residues. The germline CDR1 and CDR2 sequences are MNHEY and SVGAGI. The chain's CDR3 is CASRLGGGTEAFF. The CDR3 region has the DNA TGTGCCAGCAGGCTAGGGGGCGGCACTGAAGCTTTCTTT.

This chain connects TRBV6-2 or TRBV6-3 to TRBJ1-2, with a tentative D call TRBD1 (6 bases). The CDR3 runs 14 residues. V was clipped by 6 bases and J by 6 bases, with 17 bases between them. Germline V gene data show CDR1 as MNHEY and CDR2 as SVGEGT. In DNA, the CDR3 is TGTGCCAGCAGCACCACAGGGTACGGACATGGCTACACCTTC. Protein product: CASSTTGYGHGYTF.

The gene calls are TRBV29-1 and TRBJ1-2; D perhaps matches TRBD1 (5 bases). CDR3 length: 12 residues. Germline V gives CDR1 SQVTM, CDR2 ANQGSEA. V was shortened by 6 bases and J by 1 base, with 9 bases between the two germline ends. In DNA, the CDR3 is TGCAGCGTGGGCGACAGTAACTATGGCTACACCTTC. Translation gives CSVGDSNYGYTF. Based on the CDR3 plus reference TRBV29-1 and TRBJ1-2, the full variable domain is SAVISQKPSRDICQRGTSLTIQCQVDSQVTMMFWYRQQPGQSLTLIATANQGSEATYESGFVIDKFPISRPNLTFSTLTVSNMSPEDSSIYLCSVGDSNYGYTFGSGTRLTVV.